This passage covers 30 T cell receptor beta chains from one sample sequenced in a study of post-analysis software for immune sequencing data. Each TCR beta cDNA library carried unique molecular identifiers. From the PCR reads, TCRdb called clonotypes with MiXCR, one entry per CDR3 protein. The data show some 160,000 distinct CDR3 sequences, with 35% to 40% seen just once and roughly 28% held by the top ten. The input for sequencing was blood, taken after autologous hematopoietic stem cell transplantation. The receptor source for this set is a girl between 10 and 17 years old with multiple sclerosis.

The chain is built from TRBV20-1 and TRBJ2-7; 7 bases are shared with TRBD1. The CDR3 spans 14 residues. V lost 3 bases and J lost 2; bases outside the gene matches: 7. CDR1 is DFQATT, CDR2 SNEGSKA, per germline (reference sequence). CDR3 protein: CSASSDREPYEQYF. DNA for the CDR3: TGCAGTGCTAGCAGCGACAGGGAGCCCTACGAGCAGTACTTC.

A note on this clonotype: This may be a read error: a much more frequent sequence differs by one nucleotide. The chain is built from TRBV12-3 or TRBV12-4 and TRBJ2-3; TRBD2 aligns across 9 bases. The CDR3 sequence is 18 residues long. The CDR3 here is CASSQTSGLISSTDAQYF. The CDR3, as DNA: TGTGCCAGCAGCCAAACTAGCGGGCTAATTTCTAGCACAGATGCGCAGTATTTT.

This clonotype occurred a few times. This chain joins TRBV25-1 and TRBJ2-7; D assignment may be TRBD1 or TRBD2 (5 bases each). Germline-derived CDR1 and CDR2 are MGHDK and SYGVNS. Deletions cut 6 bases from V and 4 bases from J, with 16 bases between. The CDR3 consists of 14 residues. The CDR3: CASSPRRREYEQYF. CDR3 nucleotides: TGTGCCAGCAGCCCCCGCCGCAGGGAGTACGAGCAGTACTTC.

The chain employs TRBV11-2 and TRBJ2-1, with 8 nucleotides matching TRBD2. Germline V lookup: CDR1 SGHAT, CDR2 FQNNGV. The V segment lost 2 bases and the J segment 1 base; nucleotides outside the gene matches: 7. This CDR3 is 17 amino acids long. CDR3 sequence reads: CASSLIGSGSSYNEQFF. CDR3 sequence (DNA): TGTGCCAGCAGCTTAATCGGAAGCGGGAGTTCCTACAATGAGCAGTTCTTC. Full variable domain (rest looked up from reference TRBV11-2 and TRBJ2-1): EAGVAQSPRYKIIEKRQSVAFWCNPISGHATLYWYQQILGQGPKLLIQFQNNGVVDDSQLPKDRFSAERLKGVDSTLKIQPAKLEDSAVYLCASSLIGSGSSYNEQFFGPGTRLTVL.

The chain uses TRBV27 and TRBJ2-7, with 13 bases matching TRBD2. The germline V gene has CDR1 MNHEY and CDR2 SMNVEV (reference sequence). V lost 0 bases, J lost 6 bases, and 5 bases stayed unmatched. The CDR3 consists of 16 residues. The CDR3 DNA sequence: TGTGCCAGCAGTTTATCGGCGGGACTAGCGGGATGCGAGCAGTACTTC. It specifies CASSLSAGLAGCEQYF.

This clonotype was found a few times. V usage is TRBV9 and J usage is TRBJ1-4; TRBD1 aligns across 9 bases. CDR1 is SGDLS and CDR2 is YYNGEE in the germline V gene. The CDR3 extends over 15 amino acids. V was pared by 4 bases and J by 8 bases, with 9 bases of the junction left unmatched. DNA of the CDR3: TGTGCCAGCAGCCTGACAGGGGGGAGTGGAGAAAAACTGTTTTTT. Residues: CASSLTGGSGEKLFF.

The rearrangement links TRBV20-1 to TRBJ2-7; D is unresolved. Between the trimmed V and J ends, which lost 2 bases and 6 bases, there was a span of 14 bases. CDR3 length: 13 residues. Germline V gene sequence: CDR1 DFQATT, CDR2 SNEGSKA (reference sequence). In nucleotides, the CDR3 is TGCAGTGCTAGATCCCTGGCCGGGTCCGAGCAGTACTTC. It specifies CSARSLAGSEQYF.

This clonotype was counted many times. J is TRBJ2-1 and V is TRBV18; D possibly corresponds to TRBD1 (5 bases). Trimming shortened V by 6 bases and J by 4 bases, and 13 bases separated the two germline ends. CDR3 length: 14 residues. CDR1 is KGHSH, CDR2 LQKENI, per germline. The chain's CDR3 is CASSGQGNYNEQFF. For the CDR3, the DNA is TGTGCCAGCTCGGGGCAGGGAAATTACAATGAGCAGTTCTTC.

This chain links TRBV12-3 or TRBV12-4 with TRBJ2-7, with 13 bases lining up with TRBD2. The CDR3 runs 15 residues. The junction had 5 bases not matched to a gene; V was cut back by 4 bases and J by 5 bases. DNA of the CDR3: TGTGCCAGCAGTTCCGGACTAGCGGGAGTCCACGAGCAGTACTTC. Its translation is CASSSGLAGVHEQYF.

V usage is TRBV25-1 and J usage is TRBJ1-2; D remains ambiguous. This CDR3 is 14 amino acids long. Between the trimmed V and J ends, which lost 4 bases and 2 bases, there was a span of 11 bases. Germline CDR1 reads MGHDK; CDR2 reads SYGVNS. The DNA of the CDR3 is TGTGCCAGCAGTGTGGGGTCGTTAAACTATGGCTACACCTTC. It is translated as CASSVGSLNYGYTF.

V and J are TRBV6-1 and TRBJ2-5; D ambiguous. The ends were cut back, 1 base at V and 1 base at J, with 16 bases in the middle. This CDR3 spans 17 amino acids. Germline V CDR1 and CDR2: MNHNS, SASEGT. The CDR3 nucleotides read TGTGCCAGCAGTGAAGAGGATAAAACCTGGGTCCAAGAGACCCAGTACTTC. Its protein is CASSEEDKTWVQETQYF.

The chain joins TRBV24-1 to TRBJ1-1; no firm D call. The CDR3 spans 13 residues. Trimming left V 3 bases short and J 2 bases short, with 6 bases between. Germline-derived CDR1 and CDR2 are KGHDR and SFDVKD. CDR3 loop: CATSDPINTEAFF. In DNA, the CDR3 is TGTGCCACCAGTGATCCCATTAACACTGAAGCTTTCTTT.

This clonotype was counted ten times or more. V and J are TRBV28 and TRBJ2-7; D is ambiguous. Germline V gene data show CDR1 as MDHEN and CDR2 as SYDVKM. Trimming stripped 6 bases from V and 0 bases from J, with 9 bases between. This CDR3 is 13 amino acids long. CDR3 DNA: TGTGCCAGCAGGATTGATAGCTCCTACGAGCAGTACTTC. Translation gives CASRIDSSYEQYF.

The CDR3 protein is CASSKAELALDEQYF. Written as DNA, the CDR3 is TGTGCCAGCAGCAAGGCGGAACTAGCTCTGGACGAGCAGTACTTC. This rearrangement joins TRBV12-3 or TRBV12-4 to TRBJ2-5, with TRBD2 as a possible D gene (6 bases). TRBJ2-7 explains the end of the DNA better; the J call may be wrong. CDR3 length: 15 residues.

This clonotype is a singleton in its sample. This chain links TRBV2 with TRBJ1-6; D uncertain. The CDR3 spans 16 residues. Germline assignment: CDR1 SNHLY and CDR2 FYNNEI. V lost 6 bases, J lost 5 bases, and 17 bases lay in between. CDR3 region: CASRALRGYNNSPLHF. DNA for the CDR3: TGTGCCAGCAGAGCCTTGAGAGGATACAATAATTCACCCCTCCACTTT.

V is TRBV9 and J is TRBJ1-1, with D perhaps TRBD1 (5 bases). The CDR3 is 17 amino acids. The V gene's germline CDR1 is SGDLS and CDR2 YYNGEE. Trimming took off 6 bases at V and 2 bases at J, with 23 bases between the two ends. CDR3 DNA sequence: TGTGCCAGCACCGAAGTCACGGGACCGAAGAGTAACACTGAAGCTTTCTTT. This translates into CASTEVTGPKSNTEAFF.

This clonotype was counted only a few times. This rearrangement joins TRBV27 to TRBJ2-1; 7 bases fit TRBD1. The V and J ends lost 5 bases and 1 base, in that order; junction bases with no gene match: 2. This CDR3 has 14 residues. Germline CDR1 is MNHEY and CDR2 is SMNVEV (reference sequence). CDR3 nucleotide sequence: TGTGCCAGCAGTGCGACAGGGTCCTACAATGAGCAGTTCTTC. This encodes CASSATGSYNEQFF.

About this clonotype itself: This sequence may be a read error, since a much larger clone differs from it by one base. DNA of the CDR3: TGTGCCAGCAGTGACGGAGTCGGGGGGGGTACGCAGTATTTT. Translated, it gives CASSDGVGGGTQYF. The rearrangement uses TRBV6-4 and TRBJ2-3; 8 bases match TRBD2. Germline-derived CDR1 and CDR2 are MRHNA and SNTAGT. V shed 2 bases, J shed 8 bases, and the junction held 6 bases outside the gene matches. The CDR3 is 14 residues long.

The chain employs TRBV28 and TRBJ1-1; D is uncertain. Trimming cost V 4 bases and J 1 base, with 4 bases left between them. CDR1 is MDHEN, CDR2 SYDVKM, per germline. This CDR3 spans 12 amino acids. This CDR3 reads CASSSGNTEAFF. Here the CDR3 DNA reads TGTGCCAGCAGTTCAGGGAACACTGAAGCTTTCTTT. The whole variable domain, filled in from reference TRBV28 and TRBJ1-1, reads DVKVTQSSRYLVKRTGEKVFLECVQDMDHENMFWYRQDPGLGLRLIYFSYDVKMKEKGDIPEGYSVSREKKERFSLILESASTNQTSMYLCASSSGNTEAFFGQGTRLTVV.

This clonotype was seen only a few times. The chain is built from TRBV24-1 and TRBJ1-1, with D perhaps matching TRBD1 (5 bases). Between the trimmed V and J ends, which lost 4 bases and 1 base, there was a span of 6 bases. CDR1 is KGHDR and CDR2 is SFDVKD in the germline V gene. The CDR3 covers 13 residues. This chain's CDR3 is CATSDTGNTEAFF. The CDR3 region has the DNA TGTGCCACCAGTGACACAGGGAACACTGAAGCTTTCTTT.

This clonotype was observed a handful of times. CDR3 bases: TGTGCCACCAGTGGGGCAGCGAACACCGGGGAGCTGTTTTTT. As protein: CATSGAANTGELFF. This chain connects TRBV24-1 to TRBJ2-2; D uncertain. CDR3 length: 14 amino acids. In germline, CDR1 is KGHDR, CDR2 SFDVKD. V was cut by 5 bases and J by 0 bases, with 6 bases left in between.

This clonotype was counted a few times. This rearrangement joins TRBV13 to TRBJ2-1, with D possibly TRBD1 on 5 matching bases. The germline CDR1 and CDR2 sequences are PRHDT and FYEKMQ (reference sequence). The ends were cut back, 4 bases at V and 2 bases at J, with 21 bases in the middle. This CDR3 is 18 amino acids long. The CDR3 coding sequence is TGTGCCAGCAGCTCACCCAATCAAGCAGGGAAGACCTACAATGAGCAGTTCTTC. It yields the protein CASSSPNQAGKTYNEQFF.

In this sample, this clonotype turned up a few times. The V and J genes are TRBV15 and TRBJ1-6; TRBD1 is a possible D gene (5 bases). From germline, CDR1 is LNHNV and CDR2 YYDKDF (reference sequence). The V end lost 0 bases, the J end lost 11 bases, and 11 bases lay between the germline ends. CDR3 size: 14 residues. CDR3 region: CATSRDLADTPLHF. For the CDR3, the DNA is TGTGCCACCAGCAGAGATCTAGCGGACACACCCCTCCACTTT.

This clonotype was counted ten times or more. The V gene is TRBV12-3 or TRBV12-4, the J gene TRBJ2-7; 8 positions agree with TRBD2. The CDR3 extends over 14 amino acids. Unmatched junction bases numbered 5, after V lost 3 bases and J lost 4 bases. The CDR3 region is CASSLSGRGYEQYF. The CDR3 nucleotides are TGTGCCAGCAGTTTGTCCGGGAGGGGATACGAGCAGTACTTC.

The rearrangement links TRBV5-1 to TRBJ2-2, with D unresolved. The germline CDR1 and CDR2 sequences are SGHRS and YFSETQ. Trimming pared 4 bases from V and 3 bases from J, leaving 19 bases between. CDR3 length: 17 amino acids. CDR3 sequence reads: CASSALTSNWDTGELFF. The CDR3 DNA reads TGCGCCAGCAGCGCCCTTACTTCTAATTGGGACACCGGGGAGCTGTTTTTT. The full variable domain, rest sourced from reference TRBV5-1 and TRBJ2-2, is KAGVTQTPRYLIKTRGQQVTLSCSPISGHRSVSWYQQTPGQGLQFLFEYFSETQRNKGNFPGRFSGRQFSNSRSEMNVSTLELGDSALYLCASSALTSNWDTGELFFGEGSRLTVL.

This clonotype has more than one count but fewer than ten. The chain carries TRBV6-6 and TRBJ2-5; D is perhaps TRBD1 (5 bases). CDR1 MNHNY and CDR2 SVGAGI come from the germline V gene (reference sequence). The CDR3 runs to 14 residues. V lost 2 bases and J lost 9, with 16 bases in between. The CDR3 region has the DNA TGTGCCAGCAGTTACGGACACCTCAAAGGGGCCCAGTACTTC. It is translated as CASSYGHLKGAQYF.

There are a few counts of this clonotype. This chain joins TRBV5-6 and TRBJ2-7, with TRBD2 as a possible D gene (5 bases). CDR1 and CDR2 from the germline V gene are SGHDT and YYEEEE. The CDR3 totals 15 residues. V gave up 0 bases and J gave up 2 bases, with 12 bases separating them. The CDR3 DNA sequence: TGTGCCAGCAGCTTGGGGTTCGGGATAACCTACGAGCAGTACTTC. Translated: CASSLGFGITYEQYF.

The rearrangement uses TRBV10-2 and TRBJ2-7; 7 bases line up with TRBD1. CDR1 and CDR2 from the germline V gene are WSHSY and SAAADI. Germline trimming cut 1 base from V and 0 bases from J; bases unmatched to any gene: 15. The CDR3 has 19 amino acids. The CDR3 DNA is TGCGCCAGCAGTGAGTTAAGGGCCACAATGGGACAGCCCTCCTACGAGCAGTACTTC. It yields the protein CASSELRATMGQPSYEQYF.

The chain joins TRBV7-2 to TRBJ2-1; D might be TRBD1 (5 bases). CDR3 length: 14 residues. V was shortened by 4 bases and J by 0 bases, with 7 bases between the two germline ends. The germline gives CDR1 SGHTA, CDR2 FQGNSA. The CDR3 region has the DNA TGTGCCAGCAGCTGGACAAGCTCCTACAATGAGCAGTTCTTC. It specifies CASSWTSSYNEQFF.

The rearrangement joins TRBV7-3 to TRBJ2-1; 9 nucleotides agree with TRBD2. Unmatched junction bases numbered 8, after V lost 6 bases and J lost 5 bases. CDR1 SGHTA and CDR2 FQGTGA come from the germline V gene. CDR3 length equals 15 residues. The CDR3 DNA is TGTGCCAGCAGTTTGGGGACTAGCACCCACAATGAGCAGTTCTTC. This gives the protein CASSLGTSTHNEQFF.